A single sample gave rise to the 4 T cell receptor beta chains below, sequenced in a study of blood T cell repertoires in COVID-19. TCRdb keeps only in-frame clones here, not all; method: immunoSEQ multiplex PCR. The repertoire has around 97,000 clones, roughly 79% of them found once; the top ten carry under 11%. The sample taken for sequencing was peripheral blood. The receptors were sampled from a man between 65 and 85 years old with acute or convalescent COVID-19.

The count of this clone is one. The chain uses TRBV28 and TRBJ2-7, with D possibly matching TRBD1 (5 bases). Per the germline V gene, CDR1 is MDHEN and CDR2 is SYDVKM. CDR3 length: 14 amino acids. Trimming shortened V by 5 bases and J by 5 bases, and 16 bases separated the two germline ends. The CDR3 spells CASSRDPQGNEQYF. In DNA form, the CDR3 reads TGTGCCAGCAGTCGCGATCCCCAGGGAAACGAGCAGTACTTC.

This chain connects TRBV6-1 to TRBJ2-1; no clear D. The CDR3 has 15 residues. The V end lost 1 base, the J end lost 7 bases, and 14 bases lay between the germline ends. Germline assignment: CDR1 MNHNS and CDR2 SASEGT. The chain's CDR3 is CASSEVFGHFNEQFF. Here the CDR3 DNA reads TGTGCCAGCAGTGAAGTTTTCGGTCATTTTAATGAGCAGTTCTTC.

The rearrangement links TRBV2 to TRBJ1-4, with TRBD1 identical over 8 bases. Germline V gene lookup returns CDR1 SNHLY and CDR2 FYNNEI. The CDR3 sequence is 16 residues long. With 2 bases clipped from V and 4 bases from J, the junction kept 6 bases outside the gene matches. This chain's CDR3 is CASSETGQGYNEKLFF. For the CDR3, the DNA is TGTGCCAGCAGTGAAACCGGACAGGGCTATAATGAAAAACTGTTTTTT.

The V and J genes are TRBV28 and TRBJ2-7; D perhaps matches TRBD2 (6 bases). Per the germline V gene, CDR1 is MDHEN and CDR2 is SYDVKM. Trimming left V 2 bases short and J 0 bases short, with 20 bases between. There are 18 residues in the CDR3. The CDR3 here is CASSLGGRYTRSSYEQYF. The CDR3 DNA is TGTGCCAGCAGTTTAGGTGGGAGGTATACCAGGAGCTCCTACGAGCAGTACTTC.